Listed below are T cell receptor beta chains from one sample, sequenced in a study of shared clonotypes between healthy human individuals. The assay was immunoSEQ multiplex PCR, and TCRdb's table has in-frame clones only and misses some. This table holds roughly 2,500,000 clones, roughly 93% found once. Sequencing was performed on naive CD4+ T cells from PBMCs. Source of these receptors: a man between 18 and 35 years old in good health. Some clones in this sample may be carry-over from other donors' samples. CDR3s include the opening cysteine and the closing phenylalanine or tryptophan. A D gene is named only where the DNA matches it firmly. Size is omitted from some rows. Given values are once, few, many or a class for expanded clones.

TRBJ2-1 TRBV15 . . TGTGCCACCAGCCTTGACAGCCGGAGAGAGCAGTTCTTC CATSLDSRREQFF
TRBJ2-3 TRBV19 . . TGTGCCAGTAGTATTTCAGGCACAGATACGCAGTATTTT CASSISGTDTQYF
TRBJ1-1 TRBV19 . TRBD1 TGTGCCAGTCAATCGACAGGGGCTCTCACTGAAGCTTTCTTT CASQSTGALTEAFF
TRBJ2-7 TRBV2 . TRBD1 TGTGCCAGCAGCGAGACAGGGGGCGGATACGAGCAGTACTTC CASSETGGGYEQYF
TRBJ2-1 TRBV28 . . TGTGCCAGCAGTCGCCTTGCGGGGAATGAGCAGTTCTTC CASSRLAGNEQFF
TRBJ2-4 TRBV9 . TRBD2 TGTGCCAGCAGCCTAGCGGGAGAAAACATTCAGTACTTC CASSLAGENIQYF
TRBJ1-4 TRBV29-1 . TRBD1 TGCAGCGTTGAGGGACAGGATGAAAAACTGTTTTTT CSVEGQDEKLFF
TRBJ1-2 TRBV15 . TRBD1 TGTGCCACCAGCAGAGGACACGAAACAGGGGCAAACTATGGCTACACCTTC CATSRGHETGANYGYTF
TRBJ2-5 TRBV5-6 once . TGTGCCAGCAGCCCCACGGGGGTGGGGGGAGAGACCCAGTACTTC CASSPTGVGGETQYF
TRBJ1-4 TRBV18 . TRBD1 TGTGCCAGCTCCCCTCGCTCGAGGACAGGGGTAAATGAAAAACTGTTTTTT CASSPRSRTGVNEKLFF
TRBJ1-2 TRBV5-1 . . TGCGCCAGCAGCTTTGACAGAACCTATGGCTACACCTTC CASSFDRTYGYTF
TRBJ2-5 TRBV18 . . TGTGCCAGCTCACCCGGGATTCGAGAGACCCAGTACTTC CASSPGIRETQYF
TRBJ2-7 TRBV27 . TRBD1 TGTGCCAGCACTTCGGGGACAGGGTCTCACGAGCAGTACTTC CASTSGTGSHEQYF
TRBJ1-2 TRBV6-6 . . TGTGCCAGCAGTTACGAAGGGAAAACTAACTATGGCTACACCTTC CASSYEGKTNYGYTF
TRBJ1-1 TRBV2 . . TGTGCCAGCCGGGTGGATTGGGCAAATGAAGCTTTCTTT CASRVDWANEAFF
TRBJ1-4 TRBV7-6 . TRBD1 TGTGCCAGCAGCTCGGGACAGGGTTATGAAAAACTGTTTTTT CASSSGQGYEKLFF
TRBJ2-2 TRBV11-1 . TRBD2 TGTGCCAGCAGCCCACCACTGGGCGGGGGAGGCCCAACCGGGGAGCTGTTTTTT CASSPPLGGGGPTGELFF
TRBJ2-5 TRBV27 . TRBD2 TGTGCCAGCCGACTAGCGGGAGGTCGGGAGACCCAGTACTTC CASRLAGGRETQYF
TRBJ1-2 TRBV5-4 . . TGTGCCAGCAGCTTGGCAGTAGCTAACTATGGCTACACCTTC CASSLAVANYGYTF
TRBJ2-2 TRBV14 . . TGTGCCAGCAGCCCTCGAGGCCGGACGGTGTCCACCGGGGAGCTGTTTTTT CASSPRGRTVSTGELFF
TRBJ2-4 TRBV18 . . TGTGCCAGCTCACCTACAGTAGCCAAAAACATTCAGTACTTC CASSPTVAKNIQYF
TRBJ2-7 TRBV29-1 once . TGCAGCGTTGTCAGGGTTAAAGGACTACTAAAATACGAGCAGTACTTC CSVVRVKGLLKYEQYF
TRBJ1-2 TRBV5-4 . TRBD1 TGTGCCAGCAGCCGAAAGACAGGGGGCGACTATGGCTACACCTTC CASSRKTGGDYGYTF
TRBJ2-5 TRBV7-2 . TRBD2 TGTGCCAGCAGCACTATAAGCGGGAGTGAGACCCAGTACTTC CASSTISGSETQYF
TRBJ2-1 TRBV5-1 . TRBD1 TGCGCCAGCAGCCAGGGACAGGGGGCCGGTGAGCAGTTCTTC CASSQGQGAGEQFF
TRBJ2-7 TRBV5-1 . TRBD1 TGCGCCAGCAGCCCGGACAGGGGGCTCTTCCACGAGCAGTACTTC CASSPDRGLFHEQYF
TRBJ2-7 TRBV5-1 . TRBD1 TGCGCCAGCAGCGCTCAGGGGGTGGGGTCCTACGAGCAGTACTTC CASSAQGVGSYEQYF
TRBJ2-5 TRBV5-4 once . TGTGCCAGCAGCTTGGGGGGCGCCCAAGAGACCCAGTACTTC CASSLGGAQETQYF
TRBJ1-4 TRBV5-5 . TRBD1 TGTGCCAGCAGCTCCGTCCCGGGACAGGGCAGGACTGAAAAACTGTTTTTT CASSSVPGQGRTEKLFF
TRBJ2-3 TRBV28 . . TGTGCCAGCAGTTTACTCAGGGGAAGCACAGATACGCAGTATTTT CASSLLRGSTDTQYF
TRBJ2-1 TRBV6-5 . . TGTGCCAGCACCTATGACGGGAATCGGGACAATGAGCAGTTCTTC CASTYDGNRDNEQFF
TRBJ1-1 TRBV16 . . TGTGCCAGCAGCCAATTTAGGGACACTGAAGCTTTCTTT CASSQFRDTEAFF
TRBJ1-4 TRBV7-9 . TRBD1 TGTGCCAGCAGCCCTCTCCAGGGGGCAGGAGAAAAACTGTTTTTT CASSPLQGAGEKLFF
TRBJ1-3 TRBV4-2 . . TGTGCCAGCAGCCAGCTAGCGGGACTCTCTGGAAACACCATATATTTT CASSQLAGLSGNTIYF
TRBJ1-2 TRBV6-1 . . TGTGCCAGCAGGGGGGACGCGGGACATAACTATGGCTACACCTTC CASRGDAGHNYGYTF
TRBJ2-7 TRBV29-1 . . TGCAGCGTCGGTCGGGCAAGGAGCTCCTACGAGCAGTACTTC CSVGRARSSYEQYF
TRBJ2-5 TRBV6-1 . . TGTGCCAGCAAAGACTTGGGGTTCCAAGAGACCCAGTACTTC CASKDLGFQETQYF
TRBJ2-5 TRBV28 . . TGTGCCAGCAGTTTCTGGGCAGAAGAGACCCAGTACTTC CASSFWAEETQYF
TRBJ2-5 TRBV7-2 . TRBD2 TGTGCCAGCAGCTTAGGGGCGGGAGTAGGTTTAGAGACCCAGTACTTC CASSLGAGVGLETQYF
TRBJ2-6 TRBV28 . . TGTGCCAGCATCCCCTCTGGGGCCAACGTCCTGACTTTC CASIPSGANVLTF
TRBJ1-1 TRBV5-6 . TRBD1 TGTGCCAGCACTGAGGCGGGACAGGGATTTTCTGAAGCTTTCTTT CASTEAGQGFSEAFF
TRBJ1-4 TRBV9 . . TGTGCCAGCAGCGACGCCCCGGGGTCTTTAGGAGAAAAACTGTTTTTT CASSDAPGSLGEKLFF
TRBJ2-4 TRBV28 . . TGTGCCAGCAGCCCTCCGGGGCAGGTAAACATTCAGTACTTC CASSPPGQVNIQYF